Listed here are 31 T cell receptor beta chains from one sample, sequenced in a study of CD8+CD57+ T cells in acquired aplastic anemia. For CDR3 and TCR beta VDJ profiling, genomic DNA was the template used. Each CDR3 protein is one row after TCRdb ran MiXCR on the reads. Of 450,000 to 550,000 distinct CDR3 sequences listed, more than 25% are singletons. The authors sequenced patients whose flow cytometry had shown CD8+CD57+ cell expansion. The sample taken for sequencing was sorted CD4+, CD8+, or CD8+CD57+ T cells (not recorded which) from PBMCs. The receptors here all came from a human donor with aplastic anemia.

There are many counts of this clonotype. V usage is TRBV10-3 and J usage is TRBJ2-3; D is uncertain. Trimming shortened V by 0 bases and J by 0 bases, and 10 bases separated the two germline ends. The germline V gene encodes CDR1 ENHRY and CDR2 SYGVKD. The CDR3 covers 16 residues. CDR3 region: CAISESIRLSTDTQYF. CDR3 in DNA: TGTGCCATCAGTGAGTCGATACGCCTTAGCACAGATACGCAGTATTTT.

This chain uses TRBV27 with TRBJ1-6; tentative D call: TRBD1 (6 bases). Trimming stripped 9 bases from V and 9 bases from J, with 15 bases between. This CDR3 comprises 13 residues. The germline V gene has CDR1 MNHEY and CDR2 SMNVEV (reference sequence). The CDR3 region has the DNA TGTGCCAGTACCCGACAGGCTGGTTCACCCCTCCACTTT. It specifies CASTRQAGSPLHF.

This clonotype was detected many times. The V and J genes are TRBV12-3 or TRBV12-4 and TRBJ2-5, with D unclear. V lost 4 bases and J lost 5, with 14 bases in between. CDR3 length: 14 residues. Here the CDR3 DNA reads TGTGCCAGCAGTTCCTCCGGCGGCCGGGAGACCCAGTACTTC. It encodes CASSSSGGRETQYF.

This clonotype was seen ten or more times. V gene TRBV29-1 combines with J gene TRBJ2-2, with 7 bases matching TRBD2. The CDR3 contains 15 residues. Trimming removed 1 base from V and 7 bases from J; junction bases left unmatched: 9. Germline assignment: CDR1 SQVTM and CDR2 ANQGSEA. Here the CDR3 DNA reads TGCAGCGTTGAAGCAAGGAGAGAGCGGGGCGGGGAGCTGTTTTTT. Translating gives CSVEARRERGGELFF.

The genes are TRBV4-2 and TRBJ2-3, with 9 bases that match TRBD1. Germline V gene sequence: CDR1 LGHNA, CDR2 YNFKEQ. The junction had 6 bases not matched to a gene; V was cut back by 4 bases and J by 1 base. This CDR3 region has 16 residues. The CDR3 DNA is TGTGCCAGCAGCCCGGGACAGGGAGTGGGCACAGATACGCAGTATTTT. Protein sequence: CASSPGQGVGTDTQYF.

This clonotype was seen ten or more times. V and J are TRBV7-2 and TRBJ1-5, with a tentative D call TRBD1 (6 bases). V lost 3 bases and J 0 bases, leaving 9 bases between the germline ends. The germline V gene encodes CDR1 SGHTA and CDR2 FQGNSA. The CDR3 is made up of 15 amino acids. CDR3 amino acids: CASSFAGDSNQPQHF. For the CDR3, the DNA is TGTGCCAGCAGCTTCGCAGGGGATAGCAATCAGCCCCAGCATTTT.

This sequence joins TRBV9 and TRBJ2-2; the D is unclear. The V gene lost 3 bases and the J gene lost 0 bases, with 12 bases spanning the gap. CDR3 size: 16 residues. CDR1 SGDLS and CDR2 YYNGEE come from the germline V gene. The CDR3 is CASSGKQTTNTGELFF. The CDR3 region has the DNA TGTGCCAGCAGCGGGAAACAGACGACGAACACCGGGGAGCTGTTTTTT.

The chain joins TRBV7-6 to TRBJ2-7; D possibly uses TRBD1 or TRBD2 (6 bases each). CDR3 length: 13 amino acids. V gave up 4 bases and J gave up 3 bases, with 10 bases separating them. Germline V gene lookup returns CDR1 SGHVS and CDR2 FNYEAQ. The DNA for the CDR3 is TGTGCCAGCAGCTACGGGGGCTTCTACGAGCAGTACTTC. Its translation is CASSYGGFYEQYF.

The genes are TRBV11-2 and TRBJ1-6; D gene ambiguous. The CDR3 has 13 amino acids. Trimming pared 7 bases from V and 10 bases from J, leaving 14 bases between. The germline V gene encodes CDR1 SGHAT and CDR2 FQNNGV. CDR3 residues: CASIKWGGSPLHF. CDR3 in DNA: TGTGCCAGCATCAAATGGGGTGGATCACCCCTCCACTTT.

The chain employs TRBV4-2 and TRBJ1-5; D uncertain. This CDR3 has 14 amino acids. Per germline, CDR1 LGHNA and CDR2 YNFKEQ. The V end lost 0 bases, the J end lost 3 bases, and 6 bases lay between the germline ends. Here the CDR3 reads CASSQDRINQPQHF. CDR3 DNA sequence: TGTGCCAGCAGCCAAGACAGAATCAATCAGCCCCAGCATTTT.

V gene TRBV7-2 combines with J gene TRBJ2-5; D remains unclear. The germline V and J ends were trimmed by 5 bases and 5 bases, with 18 bases remaining between them. This CDR3 contains 15 residues. Germline lookup yields CDR1 SGHTA and CDR2 FQGNSA. Here the CDR3 reads CASSARDKGSETQYF. The CDR3, as DNA: TGTGCCAGCAGCGCCCGAGACAAGGGCTCTGAGACCCAGTACTTC.

The table lists this clonotype with a few counts. The genes are TRBV11-2 and TRBJ1-5; TRBD1 matches 7 bases. The CDR3 totals 17 residues. V was clipped by 5 bases and J by 3 bases; unmatched bases: 13. Germline CDR1 reads SGHAT; CDR2 reads FQNNGV. Written as DNA, the CDR3 is TGTGCCAGCAGCGAAGGAACAGGGGAAACTCCCAATCAGCCCCAGCATTTT. Translating it yields CASSEGTGETPNQPQHF. Using reference TRBV11-2 and TRBJ1-5 for the parts outside the CDR3, the full variable domain is EAGVAQSPRYKIIEKRQSVAFWCNPISGHATLYWYQQILGQGPKLLIQFQNNGVVDDSQLPKDRFSAERLKGVDSTLKIQPAKLEDSAVYLCASSEGTGETPNQPQHFGDGTRLSIL.

This clonotype appeared many times. This chain uses TRBV2 with TRBJ1-2; 9 nucleotides match TRBD1. V was pared by 7 bases and J by 3 bases, with 6 bases of the junction left unmatched. The CDR3 runs to 14 residues. The germline CDR1 and CDR2 sequences are SNHLY and FYNNEI. Here the CDR3 reads CASTQGQGDYGYTF. DNA for the CDR3: TGTGCCAGCACCCAGGGACAGGGTGACTATGGCTACACCTTC.

This clonotype was counted between two and nine times. The chain uses TRBV10-3 and TRBJ2-1; TRBD2 matches at 7 bases. Per germline, CDR1 ENHRY and CDR2 SYGVKD. V shed 3 bases, J shed 2 bases, and the junction held 4 bases outside the gene matches. The CDR3 sequence is 15 residues long. The CDR3 bases are TGTGCCATCAGTGATTACGGGGGGACCTACAATGAGCAGTTCTTC. The encoded protein is CAISDYGGTYNEQFF.

The V call is TRBV20-1, the J call TRBJ2-2; 8 bases align to TRBD2. The J segment lost 4 bases and the V segment lost 0 bases, leaving 7 bases of the junction unmatched. Germline V gives CDR1 DFQATT, CDR2 SNEGSKA (reference sequence). The CDR3 is 16 residues long. This chain's CDR3 is CSARDHGRAGTGELFF. In nucleotides, the CDR3 is TGCAGTGCTAGAGATCACGGGAGGGCCGGCACCGGGGAGCTGTTTTTT.

In the case of this clonotype: A read error may explain this, as a much larger clone is one base away. The chain employs TRBV5-1 and TRBJ1-2, with D perhaps matching TRBD1 (5 bases). Germline V gene sequence: CDR1 SGHRS, CDR2 YFSETQ. The CDR3 loop spans 14 amino acids. This chain's CDR3 is CASGLGGTPDDYTF. The CDR3 DNA sequence: TGCGCCAGCGGCTTGGGGGGGACCCCTGATGACTACACCTTC. Using reference TRBV5-1 and TRBJ1-2 for the parts outside the CDR3, the full variable domain is KAGVTQTPRYLIKTRGQQVTLSCSPISGHRSVSWYQQTPGQGLQFLFEYFSETQRNKGNFPGRFSGRQFSNSRSEMNVSTLELGDSALYLCASGLGGTPDDYTFGSGTRLTVV.

This clonotype showed up just once. The rearrangement joins TRBV5-1 to TRBJ1-1; perhaps TRBD1 as D (5 bases). V gave up 4 bases and J gave up 1 base, with 14 bases separating them. CDR1 and CDR2 (germline): SGHRS, YFSETQ. CDR3 size: 15 residues. The CDR3 region is CASSREGRENTEAFF. CDR3 nucleotide sequence: TGCGCCAGCAGCCGCGAGGGACGAGAGAACACTGAAGCTTTCTTT.

The V call is TRBV25-1, the J call TRBJ1-5; the match to TRBD1 covers 7 bases. The V gene's germline CDR1 is MGHDK and CDR2 SYGVNS. This CDR3 comprises 15 residues. The J segment lost 4 bases and the V segment lost 5 bases, leaving 8 bases of the junction unmatched. The CDR3 sequence: CASSTRTGDNQPQHF. In nucleotides, the CDR3 is TGTGCCAGCAGTACCCGGACAGGTGATAATCAGCCCCAGCATTTT.

The chain combines TRBV6-4 with TRBJ2-2; maybe TRBD1 (5 bases). The CDR3 extends over 14 amino acids. V was pared by 6 bases and J by 3 bases, with 11 bases between. From germline, CDR1 is MRHNA and CDR2 SNTAGT. CDR3 residues: CASRNTGYTGELFF. The CDR3 DNA reads as TGTGCCAGCAGAAATACAGGTTACACCGGGGAGCTGTTTTTT.

This clonotype has just a few counts. The J gene is TRBJ1-1, the V gene TRBV5-1; 8 bases are a match to TRBD1. Unmatched junction bases numbered 6, after V lost 4 bases and J lost 1 base. The CDR3 is 15 residues long. The germline CDR1 and CDR2 sequences are SGHRS and YFSETQ. CDR3 sequence reads: CASSIGQGGNTEAFF. CDR3 coding DNA: TGCGCCAGCAGCATCGGACAGGGCGGGAACACTGAAGCTTTCTTT.

The chain has TRBV10-3 and TRBJ2-5; TRBD1 matches 12 bases. The junction had 12 bases not matched to a gene; V was cut back by 8 bases and J by 2 bases. The CDR3 runs 17 residues. From germline, CDR1 is ENHRY and CDR2 SYGVKD. The CDR3 reads CAIGRDRGRSDQETQYF. The CDR3 bases are TGTGCCATCGGGAGGGACAGGGGGCGATCCGATCAAGAGACCCAGTACTTC.

In its sample, this clonotype was seen many times. This chain connects TRBV29-1 to TRBJ1-1; the match to TRBD1 covers 8 bases. The CDR3 length is 13 residues. V gave up 7 bases and J gave up 4 bases; unmatched junction bases: 8. Germline V gives CDR1 SQVTM, CDR2 ANQGSEA. CDR3 sequence reads: CSAGRGQGTEAFF. In nucleotides, the CDR3 is TGCAGCGCTGGCAGGGGGCAAGGCACTGAAGCTTTCTTT.

V gene TRBV10-3 combines with J gene TRBJ2-7, with 9 bases identical to TRBD2. CDR1 is ENHRY, CDR2 SYGVKD, per germline. Germline trimming cut 6 bases from V and 3 bases from J; bases unmatched to any gene: 9. This CDR3 contains 15 residues. DNA for the CDR3: TGTGCCATCAGGCGGGACACTAGCGGGCTCTACGAGCAGTACTTC. It codes for CAIRRDTSGLYEQYF.

This clonotype was recorded many times. The chain couples TRBV9 to TRBJ1-2; D gene ambiguous. CDR1 is SGDLS, CDR2 YYNGEE, per germline. This CDR3 comprises 13 residues. The V and J ends lost 4 bases and 3 bases respectively, with 10 bases between them. The CDR3 DNA reads TGTGCCAGCAGCATTCAGGCATACTATGGCTACACCTTC. Its translation: CASSIQAYYGYTF.

This clonotype occurred a few times. V is TRBV5-1 and J is TRBJ2-7, with a possible D match to TRBD2 (5 bases). V lost 0 bases and J 3 bases, leaving 13 bases between the germline ends. The CDR3 runs to 15 residues. Germline loops: CDR1 SGHRS, CDR2 YFSETQ. The CDR3 nucleotides are TGCGCCAGCAGCTTGGCGCCGACGGACTTCTACGAGCAGTACTTC. Protein product: CASSLAPTDFYEQYF.

This clonotype was observed many times. The chain joins TRBV29-1 to TRBJ1-5; no definite D call. Trimming took 2 bases from V and 0 from J, leaving 5 bases between them. CDR1 SQVTM and CDR2 ANQGSEA come from the germline V gene. The CDR3 loop spans 13 amino acids. CDR3 DNA sequence: TGCAGCGTTGAAATAGGTAGCAATCAGCCCCAGCATTTT. Translated: CSVEIGSNQPQHF.

V is TRBV19 and J is TRBJ1-6, with 7 nucleotides matching TRBD1. Looked up from germline, CDR1 is LNHDA and CDR2 is SQIVND (reference sequence). Losses at the gene ends were 6 bases for V and 7 bases for J; bases not matched to a gene: 6. The length of the CDR3 is 14 residues. The CDR3 loop reads CASRDGTVNSPLHF. In nucleotides, the CDR3 is TGTGCCAGTAGAGATGGGACAGTGAATTCACCCCTCCACTTT. The whole variable domain, filled in from reference TRBV19 and TRBJ1-6, reads DGGITQSPKYLFRKEGQNVTLSCEQNLNHDAMYWYRQDPGQGLRLIYYSQIVNDFQKGDIAEGYSVSREKKESFPLTVTSAQKNPTAFYLCASRDGTVNSPLHFGNGTRLTVT.

The V call is TRBV29-1, the J call TRBJ1-5; tentatively, D is TRBD1 (6 bases). Trimming left V 1 base short and J 6 bases short, with 16 bases between. The CDR3 runs to 15 residues. Per germline, CDR1 SQVTM and CDR2 ANQGSEA. CDR3 residues: CSVEGERGWSQPQHF. The CDR3 DNA reads TGCAGCGTTGAAGGAGAGAGGGGGTGGTCTCAGCCCCAGCATTTT.

Many counts were recorded for this clonotype. The chain recombines TRBV14 with TRBJ1-2, with D uncertain. This CDR3 is 14 amino acids long. The germline V gene encodes CDR1 SGHDN and CDR2 FVKESK. Trimming stripped 4 bases from V and 2 bases from J, with 11 bases between. CDR3 region: CASSPFGENYGYTF. In nucleotides, the CDR3 is TGTGCCAGCAGCCCGTTCGGGGAGAACTATGGCTACACCTTC.

The table lists this clonotype with a few counts. This chain joins TRBV20-1 and TRBJ2-3, with D unclear. Germline V gene lookup returns CDR1 DFQATT and CDR2 SNEGSKA (reference sequence). This CDR3 spans 15 amino acids. Trimming left V 1 base short and J 2 bases short, with 13 bases between. In DNA, the CDR3 is TGCAGTGCTAGAGGGTCCAACACTTTCACAGATACGCAGTATTTT. Translating gives CSARGSNTFTDTQYF.

The V gene is TRBV19, the J gene TRBJ1-2; TRBD1 agrees at 7 bases. From germline, CDR1 is LNHDA and CDR2 SQIVND (reference sequence). V dropped 3 bases and J dropped 2; count of bases not matched to a gene: 3. This CDR3 has 14 amino acids. The CDR3 coding sequence is TGTGCCAGTAGTATTTGGGACAGAAACTATGGCTACACCTTC. This sequence encodes CASSIWDRNYGYTF.